The clone carrying this TCR beta chain appeared many times. The study used a library that attached unique molecular identifiers to individual cDNA molecules. Using its own MiXCR run on the RACE reads, TCRdb lists one record per CDR3 protein. The data show some 150,000 distinct CDR3 sequences, 12% seen once. Stated time point: patch test 2, 6 weeks after DPC sensitization. Treatment reported: therapeutic diphenylcyclopropenone sensitization with weekly scalp DPC. The source of the sample is a study of human T cells and chemical hapten exposure. Study details: Patches that contained 0.01% DPC were applied to the upper back and read at 6 days. From small differences in pooled library volume came most of the variation in per-sample TCR yields.

This CDR3 comprises 15 residues. Germline CDR1 and CDR2: SGHTA and FQGNSA. Trimming removed 5 bases at V and 4 bases at J, with 15 bases between. This receptor was identified in a woman aged 50 to 60 with alopecia areata. Some clones in this sample may be carry-over from other donors' samples. This chain uses TRBV7-2 with TRBJ2-1; weak D call: TRBD1 (6 bases). Sequenced here: whole blood, sampled in connection with sensitization to the hapten diphenylcyclopropenone (DPC). CDR3 DNA: TGTGCCAGCAGCGCCCCGGGACACGCTTACAATGAGCAGTTCTTC. Amino acid sequence: CASSAPGHAYNEQFF.